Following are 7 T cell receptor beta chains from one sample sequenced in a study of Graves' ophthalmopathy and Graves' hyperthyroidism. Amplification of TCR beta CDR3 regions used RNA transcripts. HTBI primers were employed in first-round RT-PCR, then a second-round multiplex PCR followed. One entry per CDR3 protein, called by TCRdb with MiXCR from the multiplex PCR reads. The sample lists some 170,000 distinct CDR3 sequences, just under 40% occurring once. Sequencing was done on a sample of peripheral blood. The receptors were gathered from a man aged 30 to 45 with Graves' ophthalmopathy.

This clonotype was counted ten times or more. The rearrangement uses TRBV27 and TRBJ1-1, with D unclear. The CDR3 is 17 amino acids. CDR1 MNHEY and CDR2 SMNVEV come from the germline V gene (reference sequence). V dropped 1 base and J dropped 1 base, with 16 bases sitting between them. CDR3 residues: CASSLFRGSSTNTEAFF. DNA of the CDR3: TGTGCCAGCAGTTTATTTCGTGGCAGTTCAACGAACACTGAAGCTTTCTTT.

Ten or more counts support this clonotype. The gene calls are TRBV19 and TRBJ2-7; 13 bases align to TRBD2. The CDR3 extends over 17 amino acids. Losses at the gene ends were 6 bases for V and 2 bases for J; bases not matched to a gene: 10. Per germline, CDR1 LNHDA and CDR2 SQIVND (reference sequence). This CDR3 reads CASSSGLAGIGAYEQYF. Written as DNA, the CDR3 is TGTGCCAGTAGCTCGGGACTAGCGGGGATTGGAGCCTACGAGCAGTACTTC.

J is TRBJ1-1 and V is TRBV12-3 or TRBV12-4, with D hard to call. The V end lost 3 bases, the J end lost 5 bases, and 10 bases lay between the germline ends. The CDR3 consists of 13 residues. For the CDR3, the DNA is TGTGCCAGCAGTTTGAACTATGGGACTGAAGCTTTCTTT. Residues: CASSLNYGTEAFF.

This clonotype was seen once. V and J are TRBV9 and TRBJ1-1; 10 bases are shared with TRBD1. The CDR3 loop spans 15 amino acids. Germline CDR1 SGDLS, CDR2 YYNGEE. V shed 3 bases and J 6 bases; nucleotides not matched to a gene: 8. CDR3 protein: CASSETGGLFAEAFF. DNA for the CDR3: TGTGCCAGCAGCGAGACAGGGGGCCTTTTCGCTGAAGCTTTCTTT.

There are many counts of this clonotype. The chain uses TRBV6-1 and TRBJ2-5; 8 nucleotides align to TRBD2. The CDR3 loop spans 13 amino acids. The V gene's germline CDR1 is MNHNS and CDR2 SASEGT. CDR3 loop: CGASGSRQETQYF. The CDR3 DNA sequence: TGTGGGGCAAGCGGGAGTAGGCAAGAGACCCAGTACTTC.

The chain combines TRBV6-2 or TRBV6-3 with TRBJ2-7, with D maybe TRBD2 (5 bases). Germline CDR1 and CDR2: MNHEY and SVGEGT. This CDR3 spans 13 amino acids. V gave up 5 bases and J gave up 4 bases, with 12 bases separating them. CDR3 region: CASSVGLYYEQYF. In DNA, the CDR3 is TGTGCCAGCAGTGTAGGACTCTATTACGAGCAGTACTTC.

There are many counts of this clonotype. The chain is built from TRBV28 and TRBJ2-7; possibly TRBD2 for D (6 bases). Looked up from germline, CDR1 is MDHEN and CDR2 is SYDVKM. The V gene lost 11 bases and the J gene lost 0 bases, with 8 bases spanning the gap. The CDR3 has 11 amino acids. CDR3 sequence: CAHGSSYEQYF. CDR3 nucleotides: TGTGCCCACGGGAGCTCCTACGAGCAGTACTTC.